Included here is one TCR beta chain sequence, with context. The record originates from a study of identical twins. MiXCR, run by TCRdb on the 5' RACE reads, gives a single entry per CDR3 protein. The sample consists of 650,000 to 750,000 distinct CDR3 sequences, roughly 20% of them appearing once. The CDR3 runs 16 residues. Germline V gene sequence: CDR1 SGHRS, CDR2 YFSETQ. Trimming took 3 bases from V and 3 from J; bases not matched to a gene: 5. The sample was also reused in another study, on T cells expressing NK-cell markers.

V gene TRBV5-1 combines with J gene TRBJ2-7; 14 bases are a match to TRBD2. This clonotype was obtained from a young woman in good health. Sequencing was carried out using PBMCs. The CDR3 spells CASSSGLAGADYEQYF. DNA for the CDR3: TGCGCCAGCAGCTCGGGACTAGCGGGAGCCGACTACGAGCAGTACTTC. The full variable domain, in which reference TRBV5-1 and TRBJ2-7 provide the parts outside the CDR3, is KAGVTQTPRYLIKTRGQQVTLSCSPISGHRSVSWYQQTPGQGLQFLFEYFSETQRNKGNFPGRFSGRQFSNSRSEMNVSTLELGDSALYLCASSSGLAGADYEQYFGPGTRLTVT.